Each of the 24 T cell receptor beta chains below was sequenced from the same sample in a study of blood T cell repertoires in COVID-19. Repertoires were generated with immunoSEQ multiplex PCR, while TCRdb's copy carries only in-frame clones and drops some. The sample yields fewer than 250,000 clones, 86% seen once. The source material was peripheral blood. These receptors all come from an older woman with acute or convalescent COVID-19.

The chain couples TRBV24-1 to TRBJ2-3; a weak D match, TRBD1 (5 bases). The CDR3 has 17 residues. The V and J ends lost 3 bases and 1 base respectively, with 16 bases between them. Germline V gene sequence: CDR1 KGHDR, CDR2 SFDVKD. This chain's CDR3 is CATSDPVVGRGTDTQYF. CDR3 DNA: TGTGCCACCAGTGATCCTGTAGTGGGGCGCGGCACAGATACGCAGTATTTT.

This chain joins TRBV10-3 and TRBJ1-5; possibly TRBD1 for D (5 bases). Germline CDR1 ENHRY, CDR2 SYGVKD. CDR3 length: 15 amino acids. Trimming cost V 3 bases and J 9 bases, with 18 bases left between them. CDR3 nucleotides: TGTGCCATCAGTGAAGGAACGGGGCGGGACTTGCCCCAGCATTTT. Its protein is CAISEGTGRDLPQHF.

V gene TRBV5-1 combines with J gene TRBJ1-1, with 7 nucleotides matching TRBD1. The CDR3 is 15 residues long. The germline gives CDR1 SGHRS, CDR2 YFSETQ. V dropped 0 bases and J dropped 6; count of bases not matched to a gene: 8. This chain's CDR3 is CASSLATGDGAEAFF. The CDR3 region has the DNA TGCGCCAGCAGCTTGGCAACAGGGGATGGAGCTGAAGCTTTCTTT. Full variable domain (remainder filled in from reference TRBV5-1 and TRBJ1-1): KAGVTQTPRYLIKTRGQQVTLSCSPISGHRSVSWYQQTPGQGLQFLFEYFSETQRNKGNFPGRFSGRQFSNSRSEMNVSTLELGDSALYLCASSLATGDGAEAFFGQGTRLTVV.

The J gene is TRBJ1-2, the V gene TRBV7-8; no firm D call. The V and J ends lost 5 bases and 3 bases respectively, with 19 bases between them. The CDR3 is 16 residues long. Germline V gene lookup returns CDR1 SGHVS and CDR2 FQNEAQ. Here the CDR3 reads CASSPSSAGGHYGYTF. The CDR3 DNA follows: TGTGCCAGCAGCCCCAGTTCAGCCGGCGGGCACTATGGCTACACCTTC. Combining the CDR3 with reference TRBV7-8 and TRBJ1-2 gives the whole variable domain GAGVSQSPRYKVAKRGQDVALRCDPISGHVSLFWYQQALGQGPEFLTYFQNEAQLDKSGLPSDRFFAERPEGSVSTLKIQRTQQEDSAVYLCASSPSSAGGHYGYTFGSGTRLTVV.

CDR3 bases: TGCGCCAGCAGCCTACCTTGGGGGGATGAGCAGTTCTTC. Encoded protein: CASSLPWGDEQFF. The chain recombines TRBV5-1 with TRBJ2-1; tentatively, D is TRBD2 (6 bases). The CDR3 is made up of 13 amino acids. Germline V CDR1 and CDR2: SGHRS, YFSETQ. The germline V and J ends were trimmed by 4 bases and 8 bases, with 13 bases remaining between them. The whole variable domain, remainder taken from reference TRBV5-1 and TRBJ2-1, is KAGVTQTPRYLIKTRGQQVTLSCSPISGHRSVSWYQQTPGQGLQFLFEYFSETQRNKGNFPGRFSGRQFSNSRSEMNVSTLELGDSALYLCASSLPWGDEQFFGPGTRLTVL.

In nucleotides, the CDR3 is TGCGCCAGCAGCCCGAGGGGGGACTACACAGATACGCAGTATTTT. Residues: CASSPRGDYTDTQYF. The chain links TRBV5-1 to TRBJ2-3; D is perhaps TRBD2 (7 bases). V lost 4 bases and J lost 2, with 14 bases in between. The CDR3 is made up of 15 amino acids. The germline gives CDR1 SGHRS, CDR2 YFSETQ.

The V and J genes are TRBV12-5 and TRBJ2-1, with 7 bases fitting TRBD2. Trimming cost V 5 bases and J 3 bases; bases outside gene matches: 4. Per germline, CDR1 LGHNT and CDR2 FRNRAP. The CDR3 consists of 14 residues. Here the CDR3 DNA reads TGTGCTAGTGGTATTGGACTAGGCTACAATGAGCAGTTCTTC. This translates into CASGIGLGYNEQFF.

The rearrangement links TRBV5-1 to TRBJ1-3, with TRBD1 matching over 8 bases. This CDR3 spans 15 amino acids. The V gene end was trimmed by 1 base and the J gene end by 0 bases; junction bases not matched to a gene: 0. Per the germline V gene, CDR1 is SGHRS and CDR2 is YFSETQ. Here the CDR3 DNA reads TGCGCCAGCAGCTTGACAGGGGGCTCTGGAAACACCATATATTTT. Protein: CASSLTGGSGNTIYF.

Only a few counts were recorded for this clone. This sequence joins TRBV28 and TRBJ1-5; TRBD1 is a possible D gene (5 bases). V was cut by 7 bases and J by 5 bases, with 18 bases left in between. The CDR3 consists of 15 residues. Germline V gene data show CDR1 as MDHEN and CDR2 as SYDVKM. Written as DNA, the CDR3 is TGTGCCAGCAAGAATACAGGTACGGGCCATCAGCCCCAGCATTTT. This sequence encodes CASKNTGTGHQPQHF.

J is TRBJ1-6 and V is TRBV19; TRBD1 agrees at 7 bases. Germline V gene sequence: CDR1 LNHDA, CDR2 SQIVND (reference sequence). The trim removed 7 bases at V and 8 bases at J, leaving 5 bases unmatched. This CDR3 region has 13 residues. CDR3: CASMGTEYSPLHF. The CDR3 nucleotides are TGTGCCAGTATGGGGACAGAGTATTCACCCCTCCACTTT.

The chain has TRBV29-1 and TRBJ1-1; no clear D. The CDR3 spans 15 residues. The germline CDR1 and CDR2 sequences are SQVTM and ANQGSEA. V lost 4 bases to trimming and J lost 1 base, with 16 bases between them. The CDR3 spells CSVGRRAGRNTEAFF. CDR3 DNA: TGCAGCGTTGGTCGGAGGGCTGGAAGGAACACTGAAGCTTTCTTT.

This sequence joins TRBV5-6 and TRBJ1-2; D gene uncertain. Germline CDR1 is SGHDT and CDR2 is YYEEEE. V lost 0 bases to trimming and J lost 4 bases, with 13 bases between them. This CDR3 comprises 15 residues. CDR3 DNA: TGTGCCAGCAGCTTGGCCGGGGATCCCGGCTATGGCTACACCTTC. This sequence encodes CASSLAGDPGYGYTF. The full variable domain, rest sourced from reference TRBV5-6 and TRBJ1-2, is DAGVTQSPTHLIKTRGQQVTLRCSPKSGHDTVSWYQQALGQGPQFIFQYYEEEERQRGNFPDRFSGHQFPNYSSELNVNALLLGDSALYLCASSLAGDPGYGYTFGSGTRLTVV.

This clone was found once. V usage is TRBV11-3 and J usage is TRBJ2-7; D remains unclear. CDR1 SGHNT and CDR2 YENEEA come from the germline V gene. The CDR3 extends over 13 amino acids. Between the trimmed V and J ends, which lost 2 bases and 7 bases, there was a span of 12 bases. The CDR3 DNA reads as TGTGCCAGCAGCTTATCAGTTGGGCTTGAGCAGTACTTC. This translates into CASSLSVGLEQYF. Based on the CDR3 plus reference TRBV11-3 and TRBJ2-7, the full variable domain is EAGVVQSPRYKIIEKKQPVAFWCNPISGHNTLYWYLQNLGQGPELLIRYENEEAVDDSQLPKDRFSAERLKGVDSTLKIQPAELGDSAVYLCASSLSVGLEQYFGPGTRLTVT.

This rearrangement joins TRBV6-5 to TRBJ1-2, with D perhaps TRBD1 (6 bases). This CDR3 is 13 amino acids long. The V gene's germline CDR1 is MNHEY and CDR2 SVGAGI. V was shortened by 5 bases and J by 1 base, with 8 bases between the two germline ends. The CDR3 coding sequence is TGTGCCAGCAGTATGGACAGTAACTATGGCTACACCTTC. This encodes CASSMDSNYGYTF.

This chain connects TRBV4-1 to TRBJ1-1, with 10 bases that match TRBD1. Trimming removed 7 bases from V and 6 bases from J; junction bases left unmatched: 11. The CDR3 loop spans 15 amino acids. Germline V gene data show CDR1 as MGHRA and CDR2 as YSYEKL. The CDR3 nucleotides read TGCGCCAGCACCTCCCGGGGGACAGGGGAGGCTGAAGCTTTCTTT. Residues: CASTSRGTGEAEAFF.

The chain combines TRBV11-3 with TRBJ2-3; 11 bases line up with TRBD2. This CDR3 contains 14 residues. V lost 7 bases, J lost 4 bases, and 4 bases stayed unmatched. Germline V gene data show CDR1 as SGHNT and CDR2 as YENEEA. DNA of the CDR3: TGTGCCAGCACCCCGGGACTAGCGGCAGATACGCAGTATTTT. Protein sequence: CASTPGLAADTQYF.

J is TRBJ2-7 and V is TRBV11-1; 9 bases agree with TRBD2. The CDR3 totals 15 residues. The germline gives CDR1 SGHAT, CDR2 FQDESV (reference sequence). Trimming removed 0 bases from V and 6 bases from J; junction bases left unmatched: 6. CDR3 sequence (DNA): TGTGCCAGCAGCTTAGCGCGGGGGGGCGCCGGCGAGCAGTACTTC. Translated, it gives CASSLARGGAGEQYF.

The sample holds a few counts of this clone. The CDR3 region is CASSPRFAGVYEQYF. The CDR3 DNA reads as TGTGCCAGTAGTCCCCGTTTTGCGGGAGTTTACGAGCAGTACTTC. This chain links TRBV19 with TRBJ2-7; 7 positions agree with TRBD2. The CDR3 length is 15 residues. With V trimmed by 5 bases and J by 4 bases, 11 bases remained unmatched. In germline, CDR1 is LNHDA, CDR2 SQIVND (reference sequence).

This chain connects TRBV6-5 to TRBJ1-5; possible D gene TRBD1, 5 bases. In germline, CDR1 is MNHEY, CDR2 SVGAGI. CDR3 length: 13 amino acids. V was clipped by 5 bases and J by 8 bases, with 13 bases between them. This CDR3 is CASSPSRTKPQHF. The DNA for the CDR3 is TGTGCCAGCAGTCCTTCAAGGACAAAGCCCCAGCATTTT.

CDR3 loop: CASTPGGNTGELFF. The CDR3 region has the DNA TGTGCCAGTACCCCGGGAGGGAACACCGGGGAGCTGTTTTTT. This chain uses TRBV19 with TRBJ2-2; 7 nucleotides align to TRBD2. Germline-derived CDR1 and CDR2 are LNHDA and SQIVND (reference sequence). This CDR3 comprises 14 residues. The junction had 3 bases not matched to a gene; V was cut back by 7 bases and J by 1 base.

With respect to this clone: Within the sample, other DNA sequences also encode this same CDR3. CDR3 nucleotides: TGTGCTAGTGGTTTGGGGGAGCATCAGCCCCAGCATTTT. It codes for CASGLGEHQPQHF. The chain is built from TRBV12-5 and TRBJ1-5, with D hard to call. The CDR3 is 13 residues long. Trimming removed 1 base at V and 5 bases at J, with 6 bases between. Germline CDR1 LGHNT, CDR2 FRNRAP.

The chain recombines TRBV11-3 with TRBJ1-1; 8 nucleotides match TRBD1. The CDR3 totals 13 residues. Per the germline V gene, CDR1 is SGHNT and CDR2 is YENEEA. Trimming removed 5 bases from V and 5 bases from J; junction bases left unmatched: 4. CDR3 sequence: CASSLRQGTEAFF. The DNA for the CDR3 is TGTGCCAGCAGCCTCCGACAGGGGACTGAAGCTTTCTTT.

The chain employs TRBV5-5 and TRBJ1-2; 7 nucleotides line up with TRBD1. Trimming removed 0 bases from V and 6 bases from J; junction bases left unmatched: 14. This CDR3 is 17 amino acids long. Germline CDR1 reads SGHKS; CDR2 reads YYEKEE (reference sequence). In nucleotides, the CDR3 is TGTGCCAGCAGCTTGGGGGGCCTACAGGGGCTCGGGGATGGCTACACCTTC. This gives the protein CASSLGGLQGLGDGYTF.

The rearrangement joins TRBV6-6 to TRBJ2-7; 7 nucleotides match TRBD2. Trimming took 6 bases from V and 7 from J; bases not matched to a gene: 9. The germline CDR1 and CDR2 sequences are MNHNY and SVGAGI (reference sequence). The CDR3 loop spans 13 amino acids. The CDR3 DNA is TGTGCCAGCAGCAGCGGGACTCTTAGGGAGCAGTACTTC. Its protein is CASSSGTLREQYF.